A single sample is the source of the 10 T cell receptor beta chains below, sequenced in a study of regulatory T cells in long-lasting Graves disease (dated by TCRdb to 2020 to 2023). According to the study, the label for this sample's time point signals: newly diagnosed GD, antithyroid drugs for less than 3 months. For both TCR sequencing and RNA sequencing, RNA was extracted from PBMCs using TRIzol. Library prep was done by multiplex PCR. The sequencing machine was an Illumina HiSeq 4000. iRepertoire HTBI primers and Arm-PCR amplification of CDR3 regions were used to construct TCR beta libraries. Using fastp trimming at Q25 and MiXCR clonotype assembly, TCRdb reanalyzed the public sequencing data and kept in-frame beta chains. Rows are unified per CDR3 protein, each entry keeping the most common DNA and genes. Across this sample there are 350,000 to 500,000 distinct CDR3 sequences, with approximately 15% seen only once. Of the sample, approximately 15% falls within the top ten clones.

These data were also filed under a second study, of T cells in Graves' hyperthyroidism and ophthalmopathy.

The source material was peripheral blood mononuclear cells (PBMCs), sampled at new diagnosis, from a patient treated with antithyroid drugs. The receptor source for this set is a woman aged 50 to 60 with Graves disease. Donor details come from another sample of the same person, matched by shared clones.

Only a few counts were recorded for this clonotype. This sequence joins TRBV6-2 or TRBV6-3 and TRBJ2-1; no firm D call. Trimming pared 5 bases from V and 4 bases from J, leaving 15 bases between. The germline V gene encodes CDR1 MNHEY and CDR2 SVGEGT. CDR3 length equals 15 residues. This chain's CDR3 is CASSVPSPKYNEQFF. The DNA of the CDR3 is TGTGCCAGCAGTGTACCCAGTCCCAAATACAATGAGCAGTTCTTC.

V gene TRBV28 combines with J gene TRBJ2-3; D gene unclear. CDR3 length: 15 residues. The V end was cut by 3 bases, the J end by 1 base, with 11 bases between. Germline loops: CDR1 MDHEN, CDR2 SYDVKM. CDR3 coding DNA: TGTGCCAGCAGTTTCGTGAGTGATGGCACAGATACGCAGTATTTT. This codes for CASSFVSDGTDTQYF.

V and J are TRBV20-1 and TRBJ2-1; possible D gene TRBD2, 5 bases. Trimming took 0 bases from V and 10 from J, leaving 16 bases between them. Germline V lookup: CDR1 DFQATT, CDR2 SNEGSKA (reference sequence). This CDR3 is built from 14 residues. CDR3 sequence: CSARDRFGWEEQFF. The DNA for the CDR3 is TGCAGTGCTAGAGATAGGTTCGGTTGGGAGGAGCAGTTCTTC.

The table lists this clonotype with many counts. The genes are TRBV2 and TRBJ2-1; no definite D call. CDR1 is SNHLY, CDR2 FYNNEI, per germline. This CDR3 has 11 residues. V lost 5 bases and J 4 bases, leaving 3 bases between the germline ends. The CDR3 sequence: CASSNYNEQFF. CDR3 in DNA: TGTGCCAGCAGTAATTACAATGAGCAGTTCTTC.

Notes on this clonotype: Just one base apart from a much larger clone, this may be a read error. The chain links TRBV12-3 or TRBV12-4 to TRBJ2-5; D gene unclear. V was clipped by 8 bases and J by 5 bases, with 9 bases between them. The CDR3 has 11 amino acids. CDR3 residues: CASGVSETQYF. Here the CDR3 DNA reads TGTGCCAGCGGGGTCTCTGAGACCCAGTACTTC.

This clonotype occurred a few times. This chain joins TRBV5-1 and TRBJ1-3; TRBD1 might be the D (6 bases). Germline loops: CDR1 SGHRS, CDR2 YFSETQ. CDR3 length: 17 residues. Trimming stripped 0 bases from V and 0 bases from J, with 13 bases between. The CDR3 loop reads CASSLEITGSSGNTIYF. The CDR3 DNA reads TGCGCCAGCAGCTTGGAAATAACAGGGAGCTCTGGAAACACCATATATTTT.

This clonotype was recorded many times. This rearrangement joins TRBV7-9 to TRBJ2-3, with unresolved D. The CDR3 covers 16 residues. CDR1 SEHNR and CDR2 FQNEAQ come from the germline V gene (reference sequence). Trimming left V 4 bases short and J 3 bases short, with 17 bases between. CDR3 in amino acids: CASSSPTSFRTDTQYF. The CDR3 DNA sequence: TGTGCCAGCAGCTCCCCTACCTCTTTTAGGACAGATACGCAGTATTTT.

This chain links TRBV28 with TRBJ1-2; 11 nucleotides align to TRBD1. The germline V gene has CDR1 MDHEN and CDR2 SYDVKM. The CDR3 spans 15 residues. V lost 3 bases and J lost 3; bases outside the gene matches: 3. The CDR3 DNA sequence: TGTGCCAGCAGTTTCCGGACAGGGGGCCACTATGGCTACACCTTC. Its protein is CASSFRTGGHYGYTF.

The rearrangement uses TRBV24-1 and TRBJ1-1; a possible D gene is TRBD1 (5 bases). Trimming removed 7 bases from V and 0 bases from J, with 11 bases in between. The CDR3 totals 14 residues. The germline CDR1 and CDR2 sequences are KGHDR and SFDVKD. The CDR3 spells CATSAAGLNTEAFF. DNA for the CDR3: TGTGCCACCAGCGCGGCAGGGTTGAACACTGAAGCTTTCTTT.

The rearrangement uses TRBV7-9 and TRBJ1-4, with D tentatively TRBD1 (5 bases). CDR1 SEHNR and CDR2 FQNEAQ come from the germline V gene (reference sequence). V lost 5 bases and J lost 6, with 19 bases in between. The CDR3 is made up of 16 amino acids. The chain's CDR3 is CASSATGTSIDEKLFF. CDR3 coding DNA: TGTGCCAGCAGCGCGACCGGGACCTCAATCGATGAAAAACTGTTTTTT.